Listed here are 6 T cell receptor beta chains from one sample, sequenced in a study of cytomegalovirus exposure and HLA in healthy donors. Primers: 60 Vbeta forward and 13 Jbeta reverse. Libraries were prepared by immunoSEQ multiplex PCR; TCRdb keeps only in-frame clonotypes and omits some of them. Counted here are roughly 180,000 clones, roughly 85% occurring once; the ten biggest clones make up 9.3%. The sequencing input was PBMCs. These receptors originate from a man aged 18 to 30 in good health and CMV-seropositive.

The rearrangement uses TRBV5-4 and TRBJ1-5; tentatively, D is TRBD1 (5 bases). V lost 7 bases to trimming and J lost 0 bases, with 8 bases between them. This CDR3 is built from 13 residues. Germline values: CDR1 SGHNT, CDR2 YYREEE (reference sequence). CDR3 sequence: CASGRDSNQPQHF. The DNA for the CDR3 is TGTGCCAGCGGCAGGGATAGCAATCAGCCCCAGCATTTT.

V gene TRBV7-9 combines with J gene TRBJ2-1; 8 bases line up with TRBD2. The CDR3 length is 15 residues. V lost 2 bases to trimming and J lost 9 bases; unmatched junction nucleotides: 9. The germline V gene has CDR1 SEHNR and CDR2 FQNEAQ (reference sequence). The CDR3 nucleotides read TGTGCCAGCAGCTTATACGGCGGGGGGTCGGGTGAGCAGTTCTTC. Amino acids: CASSLYGGGSGEQFF.

This rearrangement joins TRBV5-1 to TRBJ2-3, with D perhaps TRBD1 (5 bases). The germline CDR1 and CDR2 sequences are SGHRS and YFSETQ. The CDR3 loop spans 14 amino acids. V dropped 5 bases and J dropped 2 bases, with 12 bases sitting between them. Written as DNA, the CDR3 is TGCGCCAGCAGATTTAACAGGTACACAGATACGCAGTATTTT. This gives the protein CASRFNRYTDTQYF.

The chain combines TRBV7-8 with TRBJ1-2; unclear D gene. The ends were cut back, 4 bases at V and 5 bases at J, with 17 bases in the middle. Germline V gives CDR1 SGHVS, CDR2 FQNEAQ. The CDR3 totals 15 residues. The CDR3 nucleotides read TGTGCCAGCAGCTCCTCCAGATCAATATCGTATGGCTACACCTTC. Translating it yields CASSSSRSISYGYTF.

J is TRBJ2-5 and V is TRBV5-1; D possibly corresponds to TRBD1 (6 bases). The CDR3 spans 12 residues. Germline V gene data show CDR1 as SGHRS and CDR2 as YFSETQ. The V gene lost 0 bases and the J gene lost 11 bases, with 11 bases spanning the gap. The CDR3 reads CASSLGAGEQYF. CDR3 nucleotides: TGCGCCAGCAGCTTGGGAGCAGGGGAGCAGTACTTC.

The V call is TRBV21-1, the J call TRBJ2-7; the listed D gene, TRBD2, was not tested against the DNA. TRBV21-1 is assigned pseudogene status. The CDR3 length is 12 residues. This CDR3 is CASIAGGDEQYF. CDR3 in DNA: TGTGCCAGCATTGCTGGGGGGGACGAGCAGTACTTC.